The 32 T cell receptor beta chains below were found in one sample sequenced in a study of blood T cells in healthy people across ages. Primers used in a second PCR of about 6 to 11 cycles were a sample-barcoded 5' primer and a J-beta primer mix. TCRdb analysed the 5' RACE reads with MiXCR anew, one entry per CDR3 protein. Seen here are about 1.5 million distinct CDR3 sequences, 42% observed once, and the top ten hold 6.5% to 10%. Sequencing was performed on blood. The receptors originated from a woman under 30 in good health.

This clonotype was observed a few times. As DNA, the CDR3 is TGTGCCAGCAGGGCTAGGGGCACAGATACGCAGTATTTT. Translated, it gives CASRARGTDTQYF. This chain links TRBV6-6 with TRBJ2-3, with D uncertain. This CDR3 spans 13 amino acids. The V and J ends lost 6 bases and 1 base respectively, with 8 bases between them. Looked up from germline, CDR1 is MNHNY and CDR2 is SVGAGI (reference sequence).

In its sample, this clonotype was seen once. The chain has TRBV5-6 and TRBJ2-7; D gene uncertain. The closer fit of TRBJ2-5 to the DNA end suggests the J call may be wrong. Germline CDR1 and CDR2: SGHDT and YYEEEE. CDR3 length: 15 residues. The chain's CDR3 is CASSGLGSPLETQYF. CDR3 DNA sequence: TGTGCCAGCAGCGGCTTAGGGTCCCCGCTAGAGACCCAGTACTTC.

This CDR3 reads CASTPRGTGDGYTF. CDR3 in DNA: TGTGCCAGCACTCCAAGAGGGACAGGGGATGGCTACACCTTC. The rearrangement links TRBV3-1 to TRBJ1-2; TRBD1 aligns across 10 bases. V was pared by 7 bases and J by 6 bases, with 8 bases of the junction left unmatched. The CDR3 loop spans 14 amino acids. The germline V gene encodes CDR1 LGHDT and CDR2 YNNKEL (reference sequence).

The sample holds a few counts of this clonotype. The gene calls are TRBV4-1 and TRBJ2-1; D gene unclear. V was shortened by 0 bases and J by 3 bases, with 6 bases between the two germline ends. The CDR3 totals 14 residues. Germline V CDR1 and CDR2: MGHRA, YSYEKL. This CDR3 reads CASSQDESYNEQFF. CDR3 coding DNA: TGCGCCAGCAGCCAAGATGAAAGCTACAATGAGCAGTTCTTC.

The rearrangement uses TRBV4-1 and TRBJ1-2; 7 bases agree with TRBD1. Germline lookup yields CDR1 MGHRA and CDR2 YSYEKL. J lost 7 bases, V lost 0 bases, and 11 bases had no gene match. This CDR3 is 16 amino acids long. CDR3 sequence (DNA): TGCGCCAGCAGCCAAGAAGGGCAGGGGGGGGAAGGTGGCTACACCTTC. As protein: CASSQEGQGGEGGYTF.

Remarks on this clonotype: The junction does not match germline at one end; this may be a read error. The chain is built from TRBV11-2 and TRBJ2-7; TRBD2 agrees at 8 bases. This CDR3 is built from 16 residues. CDR1 is SGHAT, CDR2 FQNNGV, per germline. CDR3 amino acids: CAGSFGLPGLAYEQYF. The CDR3, as DNA: TGTGCCGGCAGCTTCGGACTGCCGGGACTAGCCTACGAGCAGTACTTC.

The chain has TRBV10-3 and TRBJ2-5; TRBD1 agrees at 7 bases. The CDR3 runs 12 residues. Germline V gives CDR1 ENHRY, CDR2 SYGVKD. V trimming: 6 bases; J trimming: 11 bases; junction bases outside the gene matches: 9. The CDR3 sequence: CAIRAGQDEQYF. The CDR3, as DNA: TGTGCCATCAGGGCCGGACAGGATGAGCAGTACTTC.

The sample holds a few counts of this clonotype. This chain uses TRBV21-1 with TRBJ1-2; TRBD1 reflects the table's D call only, with no check against the DNA. TRBV21-1 constitutes a pseudogene. The CDR3 spans 18 residues. CDR3 sequence: CASSKNPPSRDRGGGYTF. As DNA, the CDR3 is TGTGCCAGCAGCAAAAATCCCCCCTCCCGGGACAGGGGTGGTGGCTACACCTTC.

This clonotype turned up a few times. The chain has TRBV6-1 and TRBJ2-6; tentatively, D is TRBD1 (5 bases). Germline CDR1 MNHNS, CDR2 SASEGT. The V end was cut by 10 bases, the J end by 0 bases, with 13 bases between. This CDR3 is built from 15 residues. In DNA, the CDR3 is TGTGCCACCCAGCAGGGTCGCTCTGGGGCCAACGTCCTGACTTTC. Protein sequence: CATQQGRSGANVLTF.

This clonotype was counted between two and nine times. This rearrangement joins TRBV11-2 to TRBJ2-7, with 7 bases identical to TRBD2. After removal of 3 bases from V and 1 base from J, the junction contained 6 bases not matched to a gene. CDR1 is SGHAT and CDR2 is FQNNGV in the germline V gene. The CDR3 is 15 residues long. The CDR3 DNA reads as TGTGCCAGCAGCTTCCATAGCGGGTCTTCCTACGAGCAGTACTTC. Its protein is CASSFHSGSSYEQYF.

This clonotype was detected only a few times. The chain recombines TRBV4-2 with TRBJ2-1; unclear D gene. The length of the CDR3 is 14 residues. CDR1 is LGHNA and CDR2 is YNFKEQ in the germline V gene. V lost 3 bases, J lost 2 bases, and 8 bases lay in between. DNA of the CDR3: TGTGCCAGCAGCCAGGTTACCACCTACAATGAGCAGTTCTTC. Translated: CASSQVTTYNEQFF.

Concerning this clonotype itself: The junction departs from the called germline gene at one end, perhaps through a read error. This chain connects TRBV4-1 to TRBJ1-2, with no clear D. CDR1 MGHRA and CDR2 YSYEKL come from the germline V gene. The CDR3 sequence is 15 residues long. CDR3 bases: TGCGCCGGCAGCCAAGATCAAATCGCTAACTATGGCTACACCTTC. Its translation: CAGSQDQIANYGYTF.

The chain employs TRBV6-5 and TRBJ2-3; 11 positions agree with TRBD2. V lost 4 bases and J lost 5; bases outside the gene matches: 5. This CDR3 spans 15 amino acids. CDR1 and CDR2 from the germline V gene are MNHEY and SVGAGI. CDR3 DNA: TGTGCCAGCAGTTCTAGCGGGGGGTTGAGAGATACGCAGTATTTT. Protein sequence: CASSSSGGLRDTQYF.

This chain links TRBV25-1 with TRBJ2-1; D is unclear. Germline lookup yields CDR1 MGHDK and CDR2 SYGVNS. The CDR3 spans 13 residues. Trimming left V 3 bases short and J 12 bases short, with 15 bases between. CDR3 nucleotides: TGTGCCAGCAGTGAGGGTCTCGCAGTTGGGCAGTTCTTC. Amino acid sequence: CASSEGLAVGQFF.

This clonotype appeared a few times. The chain recombines TRBV4-1 with TRBJ1-5; TRBD1 matches at 9 bases. The CDR3 covers 16 residues. With V trimmed by 0 bases and J by 5 bases, 5 bases remained unmatched. Germline lookup yields CDR1 MGHRA and CDR2 YSYEKL. This CDR3 is CASSQDVGQGYQPQHF. DNA of the CDR3: TGCGCCAGCAGCCAAGATGTGGGACAGGGATATCAGCCCCAGCATTTT.

The gene calls are TRBV4-1 and TRBJ2-3, with 14 bases fitting TRBD2. This CDR3 contains 14 residues. With 5 bases clipped from V and 13 bases from J, the junction kept 8 bases outside the gene matches. In germline, CDR1 is MGHRA, CDR2 YSYEKL. This CDR3 is CASSSGLAGASEYF. The CDR3 DNA sequence: TGCGCCAGCAGCTCGGGACTAGCGGGGGCGTCGGAGTATTTT.

The chain is built from TRBV20-1 and TRBJ1-6; no firm D call. The V end lost 4 bases, the J end lost 7 bases, and 14 bases lay between the germline ends. CDR1 DFQATT and CDR2 SNEGSKA come from the germline V gene (reference sequence). CDR3 size: 14 residues. The CDR3 DNA follows: TGCAGTGCTACCCGGGAGTTACGGAATTCACCCCTCCACTTT. Protein sequence: CSATRELRNSPLHF.

This sequence joins TRBV4-1 and TRBJ2-7; TRBD2 aligns across 10 bases. The CDR3 extends over 15 amino acids. The ends lost 3 bases at V and 3 bases at J; junction bases unmatched: 5. Germline CDR1 and CDR2: MGHRA and YSYEKL. The CDR3 reads CASSHLLAGIYEQYF. For the CDR3, the DNA is TGCGCCAGCAGCCATTTACTAGCGGGAATCTACGAGCAGTACTTC.

The chain couples TRBV30 to TRBJ2-7; the D gene is possibly TRBD2 (6 bases). Germline V CDR1 and CDR2: GTSNPN, SVGIG (reference sequence). Trimming removed 2 bases from V and 5 bases from J, with 7 bases in between. CDR3 size: 11 residues. The chain's CDR3 is CAWSRGNEQYF. DNA for the CDR3: TGTGCCTGGAGTCGGGGGAACGAGCAGTACTTC.

The CDR3 loop is CASSLDFQVVPEKLFF. The CDR3 DNA follows: TGTGCCAGCAGCTTAGACTTCCAGGTGGTCCCTGAAAAACTGTTTTTT. The chain couples TRBV7-2 to TRBJ1-4; D remains unclear. This CDR3 region has 16 residues. From germline, CDR1 is SGHTA and CDR2 FQGNSA. The V gene lost 1 base and the J gene lost 7 bases, with 16 bases spanning the gap. The full variable domain, completed using reference TRBV7-2 and TRBJ1-4, is GAGVSQSPSNKVTEKGKDVELRCDPISGHTALYWYRQSLGQGLEFLIYFQGNSAPDKSGLPSDRFSAERTGGSVSTLTIQRTQQEDSAVYLCASSLDFQVVPEKLFFGSGTQLSVL.

The chain uses TRBV15 and TRBJ2-1, with D possibly being TRBD1 (6 bases). The CDR3 is 18 amino acids. Between the trimmed V and J ends, which lost 1 base and 1 base, there was a span of 17 bases. Looked up from germline, CDR1 is LNHNV and CDR2 is YYDKDF (reference sequence). CDR3 sequence: CATSRARSAGDSYNEQFF. In DNA form, the CDR3 reads TGTGCCACCAGCAGAGCTCGGTCGGCAGGGGATTCCTACAATGAGCAGTTCTTC.

This clonotype has just a few counts. The chain joins TRBV6-1 to TRBJ2-3; TRBD2 is a possible D gene (6 bases). V gave up 1 base and J gave up 4 bases, with 12 bases separating them. CDR1 and CDR2 (germline): MNHNS, SASEGT. This CDR3 contains 15 residues. Written as DNA, the CDR3 is TGTGCCAGCAGTGAAGTGTGGAGGGGTTCAGATACGCAGTATTTT. This translates into CASSEVWRGSDTQYF.

Many counts were recorded for this clonotype. The chain combines TRBV20-1 with TRBJ2-7; D is perhaps TRBD2 (5 bases). The ends were cut back, 8 bases at V and 3 bases at J, with 14 bases in the middle. Germline assignment: CDR1 DFQATT and CDR2 SNEGSKA (reference sequence). The CDR3 is 12 amino acids. CDR3 region: CSQRVGDYEQYF. The CDR3 nucleotides are TGCAGTCAGAGGGTCGGCGACTACGAGCAGTACTTC.

This clonotype showed up just a few times. The chain employs TRBV7-9 and TRBJ1-1; tentative D call: TRBD1 (5 bases). Germline lookup yields CDR1 SEHNR and CDR2 FQNEAQ (reference sequence). The CDR3 contains 15 residues. Between the trimmed V and J ends, which lost 5 bases and 4 bases, there was a span of 17 bases. The CDR3 region has the DNA TGTGCCAGCAGCCCCCCTGCGGTCGGGGGCACTGAAGCTTTCTTT. Its protein product is CASSPPAVGGTEAFF.

The rearrangement links TRBV28 to TRBJ1-1; D remains unclear. The CDR3 totals 14 residues. Germline V CDR1 and CDR2: MDHEN, SYDVKM. Trimming cost V 4 bases and J 4 bases, with 13 bases left between them. The CDR3 region has the DNA TGTGCCAGCAGTTATGCGGGCGGAGGCACTGAAGCTTTCTTT. It yields the protein CASSYAGGGTEAFF.

The chain uses TRBV7-9 and TRBJ2-5; the D call may be TRBD1 or TRBD2 (6 bases each). Trimming shortened V by 3 bases and J by 1 base, and 12 bases separated the two germline ends. This CDR3 comprises 15 residues. Germline V gene sequence: CDR1 SEHNR, CDR2 FQNEAQ (reference sequence). The CDR3 nucleotides are TGTGCCAGCAGCTTGTGGGGGGCCCCCCAAGAGACCCAGTACTTC. As protein: CASSLWGAPQETQYF.

The V call is TRBV7-9, the J call TRBJ2-2, with a possible D match to TRBD1 (6 bases). The CDR3 consists of 14 residues. From germline, CDR1 is SEHNR and CDR2 FQNEAQ (reference sequence). Trimming shortened V by 6 bases and J by 6 bases, and 14 bases separated the two germline ends. The CDR3 loop reads CASSSTGWAGELFF. As DNA, the CDR3 is TGTGCCAGCAGTTCGACAGGTTGGGCCGGGGAGCTGTTTTTT. Filled out from reference TRBV7-9 and TRBJ2-2, the complete variable domain reads DTGVSQNPRHKITKRGQNVTFRCDPISEHNRLYWYRQTLGQGPEFLTYFQNEAQLEKSRLLSDRFSAERPKGSFSTLEIQRTEQGDSAMYLCASSSTGWAGELFFGEGSRLTVL.

The chain joins TRBV20-1 to TRBJ2-1; 11 nucleotides line up with TRBD2. This CDR3 region has 16 residues. The V gene end was trimmed by 1 base and the J gene end by 8 bases; junction bases not matched to a gene: 10. Germline CDR1 and CDR2: DFQATT and SNEGSKA (reference sequence). DNA for the CDR3: TGCAGTGCTAGAGGTTCAGGGACTAGCGGCGGTCATGAGCAGTTCTTC. Residues: CSARGSGTSGGHEQFF.

This rearrangement joins TRBV28 to TRBJ2-7; D is possibly TRBD2 (6 bases). The V end lost 7 bases, the J end lost 1 base, and 14 bases lay between the germline ends. The CDR3 consists of 14 residues. Looked up from germline, CDR1 is MDHEN and CDR2 is SYDVKM. CDR3 loop: CASTRDFGSYEQYF. Here the CDR3 DNA reads TGTGCCAGCACCCGGGACTTCGGGTCCTACGAGCAGTACTTC.

The sample holds a few counts of this clonotype. This rearrangement joins TRBV12-3 or TRBV12-4 to TRBJ2-7; D ambiguous. V shed 2 bases and J shed 0 bases, with 11 bases lying between them. The CDR3 is 15 residues long. CDR3 protein: CASSLTRAASYEQYF. The CDR3 DNA reads as TGTGCCAGCAGTTTAACACGGGCGGCCTCCTACGAGCAGTACTTC.

This clonotype was seen a handful of times. V usage is TRBV12-3 or TRBV12-4 and J usage is TRBJ2-7; 11 positions agree with TRBD1. CDR3 length: 16 amino acids. With V trimmed by 3 bases and J by 2 bases, 6 bases remained unmatched. The CDR3: CASSFSPGQGAYEQYF. CDR3 DNA sequence: TGTGCCAGCAGTTTCTCTCCGGGACAGGGGGCCTACGAGCAGTACTTC.

The table lists this clonotype with a few counts. The rearrangement uses TRBV4-2 and TRBJ2-6; tentatively, D is TRBD1 or TRBD2 (5 bases each). V lost 1 base to trimming and J lost 0 bases, with 16 bases between them. CDR1 and CDR2 from the germline V gene are LGHNA and YNFKEQ. This CDR3 has 19 amino acids. The CDR3 protein is CASSQAQGVFLSGANVLTF. The DNA of the CDR3 is TGTGCCAGCAGCCAAGCCCAGGGAGTTTTCCTCTCTGGGGCCAACGTCCTGACTTTC.